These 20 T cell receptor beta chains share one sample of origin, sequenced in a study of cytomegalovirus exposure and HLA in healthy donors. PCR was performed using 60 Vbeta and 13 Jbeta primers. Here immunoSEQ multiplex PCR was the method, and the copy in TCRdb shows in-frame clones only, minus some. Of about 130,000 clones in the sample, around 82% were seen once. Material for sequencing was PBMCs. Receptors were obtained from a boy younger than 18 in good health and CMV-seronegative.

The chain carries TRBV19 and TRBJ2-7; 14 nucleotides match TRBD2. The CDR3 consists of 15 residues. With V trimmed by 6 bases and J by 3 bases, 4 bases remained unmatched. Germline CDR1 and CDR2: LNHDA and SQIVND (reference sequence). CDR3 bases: TGTGCCAGTAGCAGACTAGCGGGAGGGCGCTACGAGCAGTACTTC. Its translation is CASSRLAGGRYEQYF. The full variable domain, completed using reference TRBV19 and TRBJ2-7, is DGGITQSPKYLFRKEGQNVTLSCEQNLNHDAMYWYRQDPGQGLRLIYYSQIVNDFQKGDIAEGYSVSREKKESFPLTVTSAQKNPTAFYLCASSRLAGGRYEQYFGPGTRLTVT.

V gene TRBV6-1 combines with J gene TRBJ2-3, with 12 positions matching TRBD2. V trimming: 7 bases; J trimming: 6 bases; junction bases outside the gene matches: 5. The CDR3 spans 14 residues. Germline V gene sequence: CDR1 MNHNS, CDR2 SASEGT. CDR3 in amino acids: CASKTSGGPDTQYF. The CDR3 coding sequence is TGTGCCAGCAAAACTAGCGGGGGGCCGGATACGCAGTATTTT.

The CDR3 here is CASSQGSLQGIGEKLFF. CDR3 coding DNA: TGCGCCAGCAGCCAAGGGAGCTTACAGGGGATCGGTGAAAAACTGTTTTTT. V usage is TRBV4-3 and J usage is TRBJ1-4; 7 bases match TRBD1. The junction had 12 bases not matched to a gene; V was cut back by 1 base and J by 7 bases. Germline assignment: CDR1 LGHNA and CDR2 YSLEER. The CDR3 has 17 amino acids.

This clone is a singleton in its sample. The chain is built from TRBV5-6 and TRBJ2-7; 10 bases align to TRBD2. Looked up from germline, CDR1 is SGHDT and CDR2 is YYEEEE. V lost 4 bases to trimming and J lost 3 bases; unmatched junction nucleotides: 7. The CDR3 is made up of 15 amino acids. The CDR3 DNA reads TGTGCCAGCAGCGCCGGGACTAGCGATGTCTACGAGCAGTACTTC. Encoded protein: CASSAGTSDVYEQYF. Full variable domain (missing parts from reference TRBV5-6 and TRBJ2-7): DAGVTQSPTHLIKTRGQQVTLRCSPKSGHDTVSWYQQALGQGPQFIFQYYEEEERQRGNFPDRFSGHQFPNYSSELNVNALLLGDSALYLCASSAGTSDVYEQYFGPGTRLTVT.

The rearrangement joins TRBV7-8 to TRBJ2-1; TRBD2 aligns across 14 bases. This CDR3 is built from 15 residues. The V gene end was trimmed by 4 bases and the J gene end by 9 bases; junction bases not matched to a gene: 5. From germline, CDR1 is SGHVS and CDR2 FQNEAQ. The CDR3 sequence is CASSSRLAGGGEQFF. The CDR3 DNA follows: TGTGCCAGCAGCTCGAGACTAGCGGGAGGGGGTGAGCAGTTCTTC.

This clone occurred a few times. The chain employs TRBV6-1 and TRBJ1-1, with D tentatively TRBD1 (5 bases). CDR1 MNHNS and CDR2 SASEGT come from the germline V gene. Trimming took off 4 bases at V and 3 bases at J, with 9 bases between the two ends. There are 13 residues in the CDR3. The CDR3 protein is CASSAGLDTEAFF. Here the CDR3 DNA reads TGTGCCAGCAGTGCAGGGTTGGACACTGAAGCTTTCTTT.

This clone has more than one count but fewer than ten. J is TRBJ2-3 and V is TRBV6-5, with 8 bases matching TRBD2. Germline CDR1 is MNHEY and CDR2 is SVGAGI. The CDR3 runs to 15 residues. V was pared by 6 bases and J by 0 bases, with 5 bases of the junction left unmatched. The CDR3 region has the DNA TGTGCCAGCAGGCGTACTAGCGGCAGCACAGATACGCAGTATTTT. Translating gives CASRRTSGSTDTQYF.

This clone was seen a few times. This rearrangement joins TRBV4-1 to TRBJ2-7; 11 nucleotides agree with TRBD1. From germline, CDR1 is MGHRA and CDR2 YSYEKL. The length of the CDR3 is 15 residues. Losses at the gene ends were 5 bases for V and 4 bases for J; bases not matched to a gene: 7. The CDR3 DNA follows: TGCGCCAGCAGCATCGGACAGGGGGCGGGGTACGAGCAGTACTTC. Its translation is CASSIGQGAGYEQYF.

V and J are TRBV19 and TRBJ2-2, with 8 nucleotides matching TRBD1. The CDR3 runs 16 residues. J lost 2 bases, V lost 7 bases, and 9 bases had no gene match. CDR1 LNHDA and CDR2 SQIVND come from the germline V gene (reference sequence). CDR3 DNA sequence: TGTGCCAGTATGGGCAGGGACAGGATCAACACCGGGGAGCTGTTTTTT. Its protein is CASMGRDRINTGELFF. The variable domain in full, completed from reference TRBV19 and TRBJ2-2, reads DGGITQSPKYLFRKEGQNVTLSCEQNLNHDAMYWYRQDPGQGLRLIYYSQIVNDFQKGDIAEGYSVSREKKESFPLTVTSAQKNPTAFYLCASMGRDRINTGELFFGEGSRLTVL.

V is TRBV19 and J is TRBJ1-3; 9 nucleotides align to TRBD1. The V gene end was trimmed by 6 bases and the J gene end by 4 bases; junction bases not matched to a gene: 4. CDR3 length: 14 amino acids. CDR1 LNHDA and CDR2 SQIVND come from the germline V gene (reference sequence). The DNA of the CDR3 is TGTGCCAGTAGCTGGACAGGGGCAGGAAACACCATATATTTT. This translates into CASSWTGAGNTIYF.

CDR3 nucleotides: TGTGCCAGCAGTGCGCACGAGGACGGAGCGGCCGGAAACACCATATATTTT. Protein product: CASSAHEDGAAGNTIYF. J is TRBJ1-3 and V is TRBV25-1, with unresolved D. Germline V gene data show CDR1 as MGHDK and CDR2 as SYGVNS. The CDR3 totals 17 residues. Trimming removed 4 bases from V and 4 bases from J, with 20 bases in between. The complete variable domain, with remaining parts taken from reference TRBV25-1 and TRBJ1-3, reads EADIYQTPRYLVIGTGKKITLECSQTMGHDKMYWYQQDPGMELHLIHYSYGVNSTEKGDLSSESTVSRIRTEHFPLTLESARPSHTSQYLCASSAHEDGAAGNTIYFGEGSWLTVV.

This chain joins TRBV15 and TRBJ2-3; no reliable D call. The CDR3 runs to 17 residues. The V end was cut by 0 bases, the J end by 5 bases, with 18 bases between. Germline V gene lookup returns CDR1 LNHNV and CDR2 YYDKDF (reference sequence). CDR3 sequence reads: CATSRDLLVRVGDTQYF. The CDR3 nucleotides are TGTGCCACCAGCAGAGACCTTTTGGTTCGGGTCGGAGATACGCAGTATTTT.

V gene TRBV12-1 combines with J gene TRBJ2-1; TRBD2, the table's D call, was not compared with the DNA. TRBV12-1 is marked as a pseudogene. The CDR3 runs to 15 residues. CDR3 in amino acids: CASNRTSGSAYEQFF. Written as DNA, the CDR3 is TGTGCCAGCAACAGGACTAGCGGGAGTGCCTATGAGCAGTTCTTC.

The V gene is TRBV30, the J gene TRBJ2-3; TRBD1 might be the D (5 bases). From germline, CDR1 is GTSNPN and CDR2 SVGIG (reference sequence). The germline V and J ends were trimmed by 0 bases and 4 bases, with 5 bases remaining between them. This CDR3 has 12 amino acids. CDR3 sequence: CAWSVGADTQYF. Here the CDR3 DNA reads TGTGCCTGGAGTGTAGGGGCAGATACGCAGTATTTT.

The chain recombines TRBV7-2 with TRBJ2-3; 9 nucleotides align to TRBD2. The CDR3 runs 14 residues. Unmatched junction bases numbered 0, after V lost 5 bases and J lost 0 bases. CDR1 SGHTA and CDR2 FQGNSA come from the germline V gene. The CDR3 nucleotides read TGTGCCAGCAGCACTAGCGGGAGCACAGATACGCAGTATTTT. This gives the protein CASSTSGSTDTQYF.

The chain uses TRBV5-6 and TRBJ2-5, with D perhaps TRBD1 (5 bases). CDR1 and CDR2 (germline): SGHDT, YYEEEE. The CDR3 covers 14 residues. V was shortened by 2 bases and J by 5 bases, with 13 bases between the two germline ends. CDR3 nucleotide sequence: TGTGCCAGCAGCTTCAACCCAGGGATGGAGACCCAGTACTTC. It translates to CASSFNPGMETQYF.

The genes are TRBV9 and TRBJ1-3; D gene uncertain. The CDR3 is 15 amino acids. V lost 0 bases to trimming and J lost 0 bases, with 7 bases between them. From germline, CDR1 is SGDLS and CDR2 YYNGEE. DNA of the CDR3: TGTGCCAGCAGCGTAGACGGGAGCTCTGGAAACACCATATATTTT. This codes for CASSVDGSSGNTIYF.

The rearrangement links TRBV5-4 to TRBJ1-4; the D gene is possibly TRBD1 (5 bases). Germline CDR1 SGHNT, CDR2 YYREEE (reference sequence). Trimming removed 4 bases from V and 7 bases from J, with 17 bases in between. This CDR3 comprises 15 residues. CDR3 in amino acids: CASSTGGGEGEKLFF. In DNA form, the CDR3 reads TGTGCCAGCAGCACTGGGGGGGGAGAGGGTGAAAAACTGTTTTTT.

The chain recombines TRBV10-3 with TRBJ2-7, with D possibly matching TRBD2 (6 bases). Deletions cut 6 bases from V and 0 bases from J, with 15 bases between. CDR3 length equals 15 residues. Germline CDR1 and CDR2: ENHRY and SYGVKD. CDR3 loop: CAISPRDSYSYEQYF. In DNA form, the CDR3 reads TGTGCCATCAGCCCTCGGGACTCATACTCCTACGAGCAGTACTTC.

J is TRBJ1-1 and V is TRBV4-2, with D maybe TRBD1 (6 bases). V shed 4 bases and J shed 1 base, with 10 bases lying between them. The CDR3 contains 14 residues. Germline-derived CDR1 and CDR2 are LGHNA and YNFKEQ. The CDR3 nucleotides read TGTGCCAGCAGCCCCCGGGGGGCGAACACTGAAGCTTTCTTT. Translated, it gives CASSPRGANTEAFF.